Below, 2 T cell receptor beta chains from the same sample are listed, as sequenced in a study of blood T cell repertoires in COVID-19. TCRdb's table, derived via immunoSEQ multiplex PCR, lists solely in-frame clones and lacks some. The sample carries approximately 240,000 clones, more than 60% recorded once. The specimen was peripheral blood. The receptors shown here come from a woman aged 40 to 50 with active or convalescent COVID-19.

This clone was counted between two and nine times. One junction end disagrees with the germline gene, perhaps due to a read error. This CDR3 reads CASSLGRTIQETQYF. CDR3 DNA sequence: TGTGCTAGCAGCTTAGGTCGGACAATTCAAGAGACCCAGTACTTC. The V and J genes are TRBV7-7 and TRBJ2-5, with D tentatively TRBD1 (5 bases). Germline V gene lookup returns CDR1 SSHAT and CDR2 FNYEAQ (reference sequence). The CDR3 contains 15 residues.

V usage is TRBV6-1 and J usage is TRBJ1-5; no clear D gene. The V and J ends lost 0 bases and 5 bases respectively, with 8 bases between them. The germline CDR1 and CDR2 sequences are MNHNS and SASEGT. The CDR3 is 14 amino acids. CDR3 loop: CASSEAAGDQPQHF. The CDR3 nucleotides read TGTGCCAGCAGTGAAGCGGCCGGAGATCAGCCCCAGCATTTT.